This T cell receptor beta chain was sequenced during a study of T cells in Graves' hyperthyroidism and ophthalmopathy. Ophthalmopathy cases scored 3 or more on the Clinical Activity Score and 4 or more on NOSPECS grade, with duration below 3 months. The CDR3 sequence is 13 residues long. V trimming: 6 bases; J trimming: 6 bases; junction bases outside the gene matches: 6. In germline, CDR1 is MNHNS, CDR2 SASEGT. This clonotype was counted between two and nine times. Its matching antigen is unknown. The CDR3 regions of TCR beta were amplified from RNA transcripts. A set of HTBI primers served as the primers for a first-round RT-PCR of the TCR CDR3. TCRdb independently ran MiXCR on the multiplex PCR reads; one entry per CDR3 protein. The sample lists 360,000 or so distinct CDR3 sequences, over 12% occurring once. Study-level results: Among thyroid clonotypes expanded above 0.001, most also appeared in blood. Patients with ophthalmopathy were separated from those with stable hyperthyroidism by a 13 V-J model. Ophthalmopathy got predicted by the model a median 6.5 months before its onset.

Sequenced sample: blood. The J gene is TRBJ2-7, the V gene TRBV6-1, with 9 bases aligning to TRBD1. This receptor was identified in a woman aged 55-75 years with Graves' ophthalmopathy. The CDR3 DNA is TGTGCCAGCAGCCTCCGGGACAGGGTCGAGCAGTACTTC. It translates to CASSLRDRVEQYF.